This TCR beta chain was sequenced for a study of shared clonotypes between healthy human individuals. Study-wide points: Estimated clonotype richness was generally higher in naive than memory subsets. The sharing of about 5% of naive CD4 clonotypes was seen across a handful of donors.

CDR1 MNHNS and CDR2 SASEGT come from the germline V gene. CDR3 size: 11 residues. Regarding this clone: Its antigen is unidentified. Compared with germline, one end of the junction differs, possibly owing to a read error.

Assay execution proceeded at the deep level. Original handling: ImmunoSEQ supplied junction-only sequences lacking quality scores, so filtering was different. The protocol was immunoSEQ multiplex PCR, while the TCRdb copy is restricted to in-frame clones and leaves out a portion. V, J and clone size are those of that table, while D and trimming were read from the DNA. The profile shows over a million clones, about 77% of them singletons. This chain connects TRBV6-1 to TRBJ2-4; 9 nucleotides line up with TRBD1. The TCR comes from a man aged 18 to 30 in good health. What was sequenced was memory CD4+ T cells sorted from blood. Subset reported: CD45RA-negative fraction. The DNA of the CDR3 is TGTGCCAGCAGTGAACGGGACAGGGTGCACTTC. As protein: CASSERDRVHF.